This T cell receptor (beta chain) was observed in a study of vaccination and CD4 T cells after COVID-19 (dated 2022 in TCRdb). About the full investigation: Convalescent patients had a positive SARS-CoV-2 result on nasal swab PCR, and of these patients, fewer than ten had mild disease and one had severe disease. The convalescent cohort comprised six males and four females, including two Hispanic individuals, seven Caucasians, two Asians and one multiracial person. Post-COVID blood samples were collected from convalescent patients a median of approximately 100 days after diagnosis, with a range of about 30 to 161 days. The spike-specific CD4+ TCR repertoire was compared before and after mRNA vaccination in 10 to 11 COVID-19 convalescent patients and a handful of infection-naive healthy vaccine recipients. Culture stimuli were overlapping spike peptide pools from SARS-CoV-2 and from the common cold coronaviruses HCoV-NL63, HCoV-OC43 and HCoV-229E. In control cultures, a CEFX viral epitope pool was used as positive control, an HIV-1 Nef peptide pool was used as negative control, or no peptide was added. Participants got two doses of the Pfizer-BioNTech BNT162b2 vaccine (n=8) or two doses of the Moderna mRNA-1273 vaccine (n=2). Post-vaccine blood samples were collected a median of about 69 days after the second vaccine dose, ranging from roughly 12 to 250 days. For a few convalescent patients, samples were collected at an early post-vaccination timepoint (day 14) as well as at a late post-vaccination timepoint (days 161 to 241).

The CDR3 spans 15 residues, from the cysteine through the phenylalanine. The kept DNA is CDR3 alone, 45 bases in frame from the first base. V lost 4 bases and J lost 6 bases, and the count of bases not matched to a germline gene is 6. CDR1 and CDR2, looked up from the germline V gene, are KGHSH and LQKENI. The protocol used for the library was PCR. TCR sequencing of DNA from cultured CD4+ T cells used the Oncomine TCR Beta short-read assay at the Johns Hopkins FTIC core. The QIAamp micro DNA kit was used to extract genomic DNA from the cultured CD4+ T cells. Oncomine TCR Beta libraries from cultured CD4+ T cells were pooled with unique dual indexes and sequenced on an Illumina iSeq 100. Processing in the source paper ran as follows. Non-productive sequences were removed, and CDR3s not starting with C, not ending with F or W, or shorter than 7 amino acids were discarded. The MANAFEST web application was used to identify antigen-specific clonotypes by comparing peptide-stimulated wells against reference wells and other culture wells. An FDR below 0.05, an odds ratio above 5, and a productive frequency above 0.1% in at least two of three replicate wells were required for clones to be considered positive. A clonotype counted as cross-reactive if it showed significant expansion both in the SARS-CoV-2 spike wells and in at least one common cold coronavirus spike condition. Using R version 3.6.1, CDR3 homology was evaluated through Levenshtein distances (stringdist) along with unrooted phylogenetic trees (ape). TCRdb cleaned the public reads at Q25 with fastp, built clones with MiXCR and kept in-frame beta chains. Rows are combined by CDR3 protein, so each entry shows the most common genes and DNA. These V and J calls derive from TCRdb rather than the authors' analysis. The sample has tens of thousands of distinct CDR3 sequences on record, roughly 38% of them singletons. The top ten clonotypes cover 3% to 3.5% of the sample.

Paper-wide results and their limitations: Among the post-vaccine SARS-CoV-2-reactive clones in convalescent patients, a median approximately 90% showed up only after vaccination, which suggests vaccine-specific priming. Only a relatively small number of convalescent patients were included in the study, and early timepoints following natural infection were not analyzed. Of the vaccine-specific clones found in convalescent patients, nearly all (304 of 307) were mono-reactive for SARS-CoV-2 spike instead of being cross-reactive with common cold coronaviruses. The median number of SARS-CoV-2-reactive clonotypes rose from around 21 after infection to 38 after vaccination, but the change was not significant.

What the time point label conveys for this sample: late sampling 161 to 241 days after vaccination in a few convalescent patients. This sample's treatment or condition label indicates: approximately nine-day PBMC culture with coronavirus spike peptide pools or control peptides (ViraFEST assay). The ViraFEST assay was used in the study, in which antigen-specific T cells were expanded with peptide pools and expanded clonotypes were subsequently identified by TCR sequencing. Positive SARS-CoV-2 PCR tests in the convalescent patients dated from March to December 2020, before Alpha, Beta and Delta variants emerged in the United States. PBMCs were cultured at approximately 2.1 million per well in IMDM supplemented with approximately 5% human AB serum and about 10 IU/ml IL-2, with approximately 9.2 ug/ml peptide pools added. On days 3 and 7, half of the culture medium was replaced with fresh IL-2-containing medium. After 10 to 11 days of culture, CD4+ T cells were isolated by negative selection with the EasySep CD4+ T cell isolation kit. Ficoll-Paque Plus gradient centrifugation was used to isolate PBMCs from whole blood, and the isolated PBMCs were then either used fresh or cryopreserved at -140C. Each culture condition was generally run in triplicate wells.

As regards this clonotype: What this receptor recognizes is not known. No qualities accompany the bases; no much larger clone lies one base away.

The rearrangement joined TRBV18 to TRBJ2-1, and 10 bases in between align with TRBD1. Sample: CD4+ T cells from blood, cultured in vitro, taken about 7 months after SARS-CoV-2 vaccination. The clonotype comes from a human donor who had recovered from COVID-19. CDR3 loop: CASSLGTGASNEQFF. The base sequence is TGTGCCAGCTCACTCGGGACAGGGGCTTCCAATGAGCAGTTCTTC.